The entry below gives a single TCR beta chain sequence along with its context. There is no known antigen for this receptor. At one end the junction does not follow the germline gene, possibly because of a read error. This sample was taken from a study of blood T cells in healthy people across ages (dated by TCRdb to 2014 to 2015). Study-level background: Template switching captured roughly one uniquely barcoded TCR beta cDNA molecule per two T cells in model experiments. The study measured age-related changes in TCR beta repertoire diversity using deep sequencing normalized with unique cDNA molecular identifiers. To avoid experimental bias, donors of different ages were distributed randomly across sequencing lanes. Two additional independent replicas of 1 million unique cDNA reads from the same blood draw were analyzed for two donors (one aged 18 to 29 and one aged 80 or older). The donors were divided into four age groups: young (average roughly 17 years), middle-aged (around 37), aged (about 56) and long-lived (roughly 88).

The CDR3 spans 16 residues, from the cysteine through the phenylalanine. Kept here is only the CDR3 DNA, which spans 48 bases and is read in frame from base 1. CDR1 SGHVS and CDR2 FQNEAQ were looked up in the germline V gene. The library was prepared using 5' RACE. Data came from an Illumina HiSeq 2500. A second PCR of about 6 to 11 cycles was run with a J-beta primer mix and a sample-barcoded 5' primer. Each TCR beta cDNA molecule received a unique molecular identifier from a template-switch 5' adaptor carrying 12 random nucleotides. At least 2.5 million CDR3-containing paired-end reads were obtained from each sample. First-strand cDNA was synthesized from all RNA with the Mint cDNA synthesis kit, primed by a TRBC-specific oligonucleotide. After uracil-DNA glycosylase treatment, a first 18-cycle PCR used universal primers M1SS and BC2_uni_R on all cDNA. Concerning the study's data processing: For normalization, 1 million high-quality reads, each with a distinct molecular identifier, were randomly selected from each sample. Instead of being binned into consensus sequences, reads with shared molecular identifiers were discarded. MiTCR, with a Q25 quality threshold and the strictest error-elimination algorithm, was used for CDR3 identification, clonotype clustering and error correction. A nonparametric unseen species model using Euler transformation provided a lower-bound estimate of total TCR beta diversity. TCRdb reran the public reads through fastp at Q25 and MiXCR, keeping productive beta chains. Each record represents a unique CDR3 protein, reported with the most common genes and DNA among its rows. It is TCRdb's table, rather than the study itself, that gives the V and J calls and clone size. The sample table shows hundreds of thousands of distinct CDR3 sequences, and approximately 52% are seen once. The ten biggest clones cover less than 15% of the sample.

What the study reported, not specific to this receptor: There was a strong correlation between observed TCR beta diversity and the percentage of naive T cells measured by flow cytometry. Because donor CMV infection status was unknown, age-related changes in expanded clonotypes were potentially confounded. Estimates of total diversity based on one million sequenced T cells were regarded as lower bounds and as underestimates. Since profiling was done on bulk unsorted PBMCs, naive and antigen-experienced compartments could not be conclusively compared. Compared with the aged group, the long-lived group had more naive CD4+ T cells, fewer expanded clones and increased TCR diversity, a pattern suggesting age selection. As age increased, observed TCR beta diversity per million T cells dropped in a roughly linear way, and a significant reduction was already evident by age approximately 40.

The roughly 38 donors, aged roughly 6 to 95 years, were systemically healthy Caucasian individuals from Russia. Each donor gave approximately 9.3 milliliters of peripheral blood, collected into EDTA-treated Vacutainer tubes. Ficoll-Paque density-gradient centrifugation was used to isolate PBMCs, with at least 7 million obtained per sample. Trizol reagent was used to extract total RNA from the PBMCs, yielding at least 6 micrograms per sample. The percentages of naive CD45RAhigh/CD27high T cells were determined by flow cytometry on a PBMC aliquot from every donor. The rearranged chain carries TRBV7-8 and TRBJ1-2; the central 7 bases match TRBD1. Input material: blood. The receptor comes from an elderly woman in good health. CDR3 loop: CASSLEVNRGDDGYTF. In nucleotides, the sequence is TGTGCCAGTAGCTTAGAAGTCAACAGGGGTGATGACGGCTACACCTTC.